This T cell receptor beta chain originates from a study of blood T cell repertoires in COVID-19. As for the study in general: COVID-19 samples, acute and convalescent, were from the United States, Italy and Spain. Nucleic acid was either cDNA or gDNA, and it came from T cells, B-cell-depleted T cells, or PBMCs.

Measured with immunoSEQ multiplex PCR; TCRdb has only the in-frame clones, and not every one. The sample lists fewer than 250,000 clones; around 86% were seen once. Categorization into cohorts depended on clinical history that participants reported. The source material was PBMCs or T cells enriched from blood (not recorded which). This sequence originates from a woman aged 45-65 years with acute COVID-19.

The CDR3 loop is CASKDLRTSGTDTQYF. For the CDR3, the DNA is TGTGCCAGCAAAGACTTAAGGACTAGCGGGACCGATACGCAGTATTTT. The chain couples TRBV28 to TRBJ2-3, with TRBD2 identical over 12 bases. The CDR3 sequence is 16 residues long. Germline CDR1 MDHEN, CDR2 SYDVKM. J was trimmed by 6 bases and V by 7 bases; bases with no gene match: 11.